Following are 27 T cell receptor beta chains from one sample sequenced in a study of identical twins. TCRdb recomputed calls from the 5' RACE reads with MiXCR, one row per CDR3 protein. Of around 960,000 distinct CDR3 sequences detected, about 12% appear once; the ten largest clones hold roughly 1.5%. The same data also contributed to another study, on yellow fever vaccine responses in identical twins.

The sequenced sample was PBMCs. These receptors came from a woman younger than 35 in good health.

The V call is TRBV24-1, the J call TRBJ2-1, with D possibly being TRBD2 (6 bases). Trimming left V 3 bases short and J 0 bases short, with 11 bases between. Germline CDR1 and CDR2: KGHDR and SFDVKD. The CDR3 has 16 residues. CDR3 DNA sequence: TGTGCCACCAGTGATCCAAGGAGGGCCTCCTACAATGAGCAGTTCTTC. Translated: CATSDPRRASYNEQFF.

This clonotype appeared many times. The chain couples TRBV24-1 to TRBJ2-5, with D perhaps matching TRBD2 (6 bases). V lost 3 bases and J 1 base, leaving 17 bases between the germline ends. Germline CDR1 KGHDR, CDR2 SFDVKD. This CDR3 comprises 17 residues. CDR3 sequence: CATSDPISPEGQETQYF. The CDR3 DNA follows: TGTGCCACCAGTGATCCGATCTCCCCGGAGGGCCAAGAGACCCAGTACTTC.

The chain links TRBV24-1 to TRBJ2-7; no clear D. V was cut by 4 bases and J by 1 base, with 16 bases left in between. The CDR3 has 16 amino acids. Looked up from germline, CDR1 is KGHDR and CDR2 is SFDVKD. The CDR3 region is CATSDTGPGPSYEQYF. The CDR3 bases are TGTGCCACCAGTGACACCGGGCCTGGACCGTCCTACGAGCAGTACTTC.

This chain links TRBV12-3 or TRBV12-4 with TRBJ2-7; D may be TRBD1 (5 bases). Trimming cost V 3 bases and J 2 bases, with 8 bases left between them. This CDR3 is 13 amino acids long. The CDR3 is CASSFRGTYEQYF. CDR3 DNA: TGTGCCAGCAGTTTTAGGGGAACCTACGAGCAGTACTTC.

In nucleotides, the CDR3 is TGCGCCAGCAGCCCCGGTGTCAGTCCTACCGAGCAGTACTTC. Protein sequence: CASSPGVSPTEQYF. V gene TRBV5-1 combines with J gene TRBJ2-7; D gene unclear. CDR1 and CDR2 (germline): SGHRS, YFSETQ. The CDR3 has 14 residues. Trimming stripped 4 bases from V and 6 bases from J, with 17 bases between.

This clonotype was seen a few times. The J gene is TRBJ2-7, the V gene TRBV6-5; D might be TRBD1 or TRBD2, each matching 6 bases. Germline V lookup: CDR1 MNHEY, CDR2 SVGAGI. The V gene lost 0 bases and the J gene lost 4 bases, with 13 bases spanning the gap. This CDR3 has 15 residues. CDR3 amino acids: CASSYSYTGRYEQYF. CDR3 nucleotides: TGTGCCAGCAGTTACTCGTACACAGGGAGGTACGAGCAGTACTTC.

The CDR3 DNA reads as TGCGCCAGCAGCCCCGGGACGATGAGGGTGGGCAATCAGCCCCAGCATTTT. Translation gives CASSPGTMRVGNQPQHF. The V gene is TRBV5-1, the J gene TRBJ1-5, with a tentative D call TRBD1 (5 bases). The CDR3 extends over 17 amino acids. Germline-derived CDR1 and CDR2 are SGHRS and YFSETQ. Trimming left V 4 bases short and J 2 bases short, with 19 bases between.

This clonotype occurred a few times. The chain carries TRBV7-6 and TRBJ1-4, with D hard to call. V was pared by 4 bases and J by 7 bases, with 13 bases between. The germline CDR1 and CDR2 sequences are SGHVS and FNYEAQ. This CDR3 has 14 amino acids. The CDR3: CASSSTRGREKLFF. CDR3 sequence (DNA): TGTGCCAGCAGCTCGACTCGCGGGCGTGAAAAACTGTTTTTT.

Here the CDR3 DNA reads TGTGCCAGCAGCCCCGGACTAGCGGGAGGGCTCGAGCAGTACTTC. Its translation is CASSPGLAGGLEQYF. This chain joins TRBV12-3 or TRBV12-4 and TRBJ2-7, with TRBD2 matching 15 bases. This CDR3 is 15 amino acids long. Trimming at V came to 6 bases and at J to 6 bases, leaving 6 bases not matched to a gene.

V and J are TRBV6-1 and TRBJ2-7, with 7 bases that match TRBD2. Per the germline V gene, CDR1 is MNHNS and CDR2 is SASEGT. V was clipped by 7 bases and J by 0 bases; unmatched bases: 9. This CDR3 has 15 amino acids. CDR3 DNA: TGTGCCAGCACCTCGGGGGGATCCCTCTCCTACGAGCAGTACTTC. Amino acid sequence: CASTSGGSLSYEQYF.

This clonotype was found many times. CDR3 residues: CASSLPRGTHTYNEQFF. CDR3 bases: TGCGCCAGCAGCTTACCCCGCGGGACTCACACCTACAATGAGCAGTTCTTC. The J gene is TRBJ2-1, the V gene TRBV5-1, with D possibly matching TRBD2 (6 bases). This CDR3 contains 17 residues. V was cut by 2 bases and J by 2 bases, with 17 bases left in between. CDR1 SGHRS and CDR2 YFSETQ come from the germline V gene.

This clonotype was observed a handful of times. The chain links TRBV5-1 to TRBJ2-1; TRBD2 aligns across 11 bases. The CDR3 is made up of 14 amino acids. The germline gives CDR1 SGHRS, CDR2 YFSETQ. The junction had 4 bases not matched to a gene; V was cut back by 4 bases and J by 7 bases. The DNA of the CDR3 is TGCGCCAGCAGCACTAGCGGGGGCTGGAATGAGCAGTTCTTC. Translated, it gives CASSTSGGWNEQFF.

The V and J genes are TRBV6-1 and TRBJ2-7, with TRBD1 matching over 8 bases. With 6 bases clipped from V and 3 bases from J, the junction kept 10 bases outside the gene matches. The V gene's germline CDR1 is MNHNS and CDR2 SASEGT. The CDR3 extends over 15 amino acids. The CDR3 coding sequence is TGTGCCAGCAGGGAGACAGGGGTCTCTATCTACGAGCAGTACTTC. This encodes CASRETGVSIYEQYF.

This clonotype was counted a few times. The chain joins TRBV12-3 or TRBV12-4 to TRBJ2-7; D tentatively fits TRBD1 or TRBD2 (5 bases each). CDR3 length equals 15 residues. Deletions cut 6 bases from V and 0 bases from J, with 15 bases between. CDR3 protein: CASSAWDASSYEQYF. Written as DNA, the CDR3 is TGTGCCAGCAGCGCCTGGGACGCTAGCTCCTACGAGCAGTACTTC.

This clonotype was detected a few times. The chain recombines TRBV20-1 with TRBJ2-1; D tentatively fits TRBD1 or TRBD2 (5 bases each). CDR1 DFQATT and CDR2 SNEGSKA come from the germline V gene (reference sequence). CDR3 size: 13 residues. V was pared by 3 bases and J by 4 bases, with 10 bases between. In nucleotides, the CDR3 is TGCAGTGCTAGTTGGGGGTCTTACAATGAGCAGTTCTTC. Translation: CSASWGSYNEQFF.

The chain recombines TRBV7-2 with TRBJ1-5, with D tentatively TRBD1 (5 bases). Per the germline V gene, CDR1 is SGHTA and CDR2 is FQGNSA. Between the trimmed V and J ends, which lost 5 bases and 3 bases, there was a span of 11 bases. The CDR3 is 14 residues long. For the CDR3, the DNA is TGTGCCAGCAGCCAGGGACTGCACAATCAGCCCCAGCATTTT. This translates into CASSQGLHNQPQHF.

In nucleotides, the CDR3 is TGTGCCAGCAGTTACTCGCTGAGCTGGGATACGCAGTATTTT. Protein sequence: CASSYSLSWDTQYF. This chain links TRBV6-5 with TRBJ2-3; D unclear. The CDR3 is 14 amino acids. V dropped 0 bases and J dropped 6 bases, with 10 bases sitting between them. Germline CDR1 MNHEY, CDR2 SVGAGI.

The gene calls are TRBV24-1 and TRBJ2-2; no reliable D call. Per germline, CDR1 KGHDR and CDR2 SFDVKD. This CDR3 region has 15 residues. Trimming removed 1 base from V and 6 bases from J, with 11 bases in between. The CDR3 protein is CATSDLKNSAGELFF. The CDR3 DNA is TGTGCCACCAGTGATTTAAAAAACAGCGCCGGGGAGCTGTTTTTT.

This clonotype was seen many times. The rearrangement joins TRBV12-3 or TRBV12-4 to TRBJ2-1; D is perhaps TRBD2 (6 bases). The length of the CDR3 is 12 residues. The V and J ends lost 7 bases and 7 bases respectively, with 11 bases between them. CDR3 bases: TGTGCCAGCAACCCTGGGGGGAATGAGCAGTTCTTC. Translated, it gives CASNPGGNEQFF.

V and J are TRBV11-3 and TRBJ2-3; possibly TRBD1 for D (5 bases). The V gene's germline CDR1 is SGHNT and CDR2 YENEEA. The CDR3 spans 13 residues. V was pared by 6 bases and J by 4 bases, with 11 bases between. The CDR3 nucleotides are TGTGCCAGCAGTTTGCAGGGTTCAGATACGCAGTATTTT. Amino acid sequence: CASSLQGSDTQYF.

This clonotype was observed a handful of times. The chain uses TRBV5-1 and TRBJ1-1, with D maybe TRBD1 (6 bases). V was shortened by 1 base and J by 5 bases, with 15 bases between the two germline ends. Germline V gene data show CDR1 as SGHRS and CDR2 as YFSETQ. The CDR3 sequence is 15 residues long. The CDR3 region has the DNA TGCGCCAGCAGCTTGCGGGGGGACAAGGGAACTGAAGCTTTCTTT. This sequence encodes CASSLRGDKGTEAFF.

This clonotype was recorded at least ten times. The chain combines TRBV3-1 with TRBJ1-2; 8 positions agree with TRBD1. CDR1 and CDR2 from the germline V gene are LGHDT and YNNKEL (reference sequence). The CDR3 is 21 amino acids. The trim removed 0 bases at V and 5 bases at J, leaving 23 bases unmatched. The CDR3 loop is CASSQEEVHLGQWTGRYGYTF. The CDR3, as DNA: TGTGCCAGCAGCCAAGAAGAAGTACACCTGGGACAATGGACAGGGCGGTATGGCTACACCTTC.

Note on this clonotype: The junction does not match germline at one end; this may be a read error. This chain uses TRBV4-1 with TRBJ1-1; possibly TRBD1 for D (6 bases). Germline CDR1 MGHRA, CDR2 YSYEKL. The CDR3 runs 15 residues. The CDR3 DNA reads TGCGCCAGCAGCCAAGCTGGGACATTGAACACTGGAGCTTTCTTT. The encoded protein is CASSQAGTLNTGAFF.

The chain uses TRBV10-2 and TRBJ2-3; a possible D gene is TRBD2 (6 bases). CDR3 size: 14 residues. The V and J ends lost 5 bases and 2 bases respectively, with 11 bases between them. The germline gives CDR1 WSHSY, CDR2 SAAADI. The CDR3 DNA reads TGCGCCAGCAGTCTTAGCGGCTACACAGATACGCAGTATTTT. This translates into CASSLSGYTDTQYF.

J is TRBJ2-1 and V is TRBV20-1; 9 bases match TRBD2. Germline V gene lookup returns CDR1 DFQATT and CDR2 SNEGSKA (reference sequence). V trimming: 3 bases; J trimming: 5 bases; junction bases outside the gene matches: 8. The CDR3 has 15 residues. CDR3 region: CSARGSSGNNNEQFF. The CDR3, as DNA: TGCAGTGCTAGGGGATCTAGCGGGAATAACAATGAGCAGTTCTTC.

The V call is TRBV28, the J call TRBJ2-7, with 9 bases that match TRBD2. The CDR3 runs 17 residues. V lost 6 bases to trimming and J lost 4 bases; unmatched junction nucleotides: 16. Germline values: CDR1 MDHEN, CDR2 SYDVKM. The CDR3 region is CASRLTPRASGNYEQYF. CDR3 DNA: TGTGCCAGCAGACTCACCCCCCGGGCTAGCGGGAATTACGAGCAGTACTTC.

Only a few counts were recorded for this clonotype. This rearrangement joins TRBV6-1 to TRBJ2-1, with TRBD2 identical over 8 bases. Germline-derived CDR1 and CDR2 are MNHNS and SASEGT. V gave up 7 bases and J gave up 6 bases; unmatched junction bases: 14. The CDR3 length is 16 residues. The CDR3 DNA sequence: TGTGCCAGCAAGCCTCGCGGGGGGAAAGCTTCCAATGAGCAGTTCTTC. This translates into CASKPRGGKASNEQFF.